A selection of T cell receptor beta chains follows, all from one sample in a study of cytomegalovirus exposure and HLA in healthy donors. TCRdb's copy holds only in-frame clones and misses some; the assay was immunoSEQ multiplex PCR. The sample records around 220,000 clones, almost 80% being singletons. Material for sequencing was PBMCs. Source of these receptors: a man younger than 35 in good health and CMV-seronegative. Both conserved end residues are part of each CDR3. The order of the fields is clone size, CDR3 length, J gene, V gene, D gene, CDR3 protein, CDR3 DNA. A D gene is named only where the DNA matches it firmly. The size field is filled for only some rows; it gives once, few, many or a size class.

abundance: NA; len: 14; j_gene: TRBJ2-7; v_gene: TRBV27; d_gene: NA; CDR3aa: CASNTRQGPYEQYF; CDR3nt: TGTGCCAGCAATACCCGCCAGGGCCCCTACGAGCAGTACTTC
abundance: few; len: 14; j_gene: TRBJ2-3; v_gene: TRBV19; d_gene: TRBD2; CDR3aa: CASSFLAGDPTQYF; CDR3nt: TGTGCCAGTAGTTTCCTAGCGGGAGACCCTACGCAGTATTTT
abundance: NA; len: 15; j_gene: TRBJ2-7; v_gene: TRBV27; d_gene: TRBD2; CDR3aa: CASSGRTSGSYEQYF; CDR3nt: TGTGCCAGCAGTGGCCGGACTAGCGGCTCCTACGAGCAGTACTTC
abundance: NA; len: 15; j_gene: TRBJ2-1; v_gene: TRBV19; d_gene: NA; CDR3aa: CASSIWGPSYNEQFF; CDR3nt: TGTGCCAGTAGTATCTGGGGGCCCTCCTACAATGAGCAGTTCTTC
abundance: once; len: 14; j_gene: TRBJ1-2; v_gene: TRBV27; d_gene: NA; CDR3aa: CASSLDGQLGGYTF; CDR3nt: TGTGCCAGCAGTCTAGACGGACAGCTTGGAGGCTACACCTTC
abundance: NA; len: 15; j_gene: TRBJ2-1; v_gene: TRBV7-9; d_gene: TRBD1; CDR3aa: CASIDRVTLYNEQFF; CDR3nt: TGTGCCAGCATCGACAGGGTTACTCTCTACAATGAGCAGTTCTTC
abundance: NA; len: 13; j_gene: TRBJ2-1; v_gene: TRBV29-1; d_gene: NA; CDR3aa: CSVVLANYNEQFF; CDR3nt: TGCAGCGTTGTGTTAGCGAATTACAATGAGCAGTTCTTC
abundance: NA; len: 14; j_gene: TRBJ1-4; v_gene: TRBV28; d_gene: TRBD1; CDR3aa: CASSLDRAQEKLFF; CDR3nt: TGTGCCAGCAGTCTAGACAGGGCCCAGGAAAAACTGTTTTTT
abundance: NA; len: 15; j_gene: TRBJ2-5; v_gene: TRBV7-9; d_gene: NA; CDR3aa: CASSLEGQGGETQYF; CDR3nt: TGTGCCAGCAGCTTAGAGGGCCAGGGTGGAGAGACCCAGTACTTC
abundance: NA; len: 18; j_gene: TRBJ2-4; v_gene: TRBV9; d_gene: NA; CDR3aa: CASSATSMGGSLENIQYF; CDR3nt: TGTGCCAGCAGCGCGACCTCGATGGGGGGTAGCCTTGAAAACATTCAGTACTTC
abundance: NA; len: 15; j_gene: TRBJ1-2; v_gene: TRBV7-9; d_gene: NA; CDR3aa: CASSRSDRDFYGYTF; CDR3nt: TGTGCCAGCAGCCGATCCGACCGAGACTTCTATGGCTACACCTTC
abundance: NA; len: 15; j_gene: TRBJ2-4; v_gene: TRBV5-6; d_gene: TRBD1; CDR3aa: CASSGLTGGLDIQYF; CDR3nt: TGTGCCAGCTCAGGTCTCACAGGGGGCCTAGACATTCAGTACTTC
abundance: NA; len: 14; j_gene: TRBJ2-7; v_gene: TRBV27; d_gene: NA; CDR3aa: CASSLLSRTYEQYF; CDR3nt: TGTGCCAGCAGTTTATTATCCAGGACCTACGAGCAGTACTTC
abundance: NA; len: 13; j_gene: TRBJ2-5; v_gene: TRBV4-3; d_gene: NA; CDR3aa: CASSSGDGETQYF; CDR3nt: TGCGCCAGCAGCTCAGGGGACGGGGAGACCCAGTACTTC
abundance: NA; len: 14; j_gene: TRBJ2-7; v_gene: TRBV10-3; d_gene: NA; CDR3aa: CAITSERLDYEQYF; CDR3nt: TGTGCCATCACCTCCGAGCGCCTGGACTACGAGCAGTACTTC
abundance: once; len: 15; j_gene: TRBJ1-5; v_gene: TRBV5-1; d_gene: TRBD1; CDR3aa: CASSPGGVGNQPQHF; CDR3nt: TGCGCCAGCAGCCCAGGGGGCGTAGGGAATCAGCCCCAGCATTTT
abundance: NA; len: 16; j_gene: TRBJ2-5; v_gene: TRBV7-2; d_gene: TRBD2; CDR3aa: CASSLGMTSAQETQYF; CDR3nt: TGTGCCAGCAGCTTAGGGATGACTAGCGCCCAAGAGACCCAGTACTTC
abundance: NA; len: 16; j_gene: TRBJ2-3; v_gene: TRBV4-2; d_gene: TRBD1; CDR3aa: CASSQRRQGSTDTQYF; CDR3nt: TGTGCCAGCAGCCAAAGACGACAGGGAAGCACAGATACGCAGTATTTT
abundance: NA; len: 13; j_gene: TRBJ2-2; v_gene: TRBV10-3; d_gene: NA; CDR3aa: CAISELAAGELFF; CDR3nt: TGTGCCATCAGTGAACTAGCCGCCGGGGAGCTGTTTTTT
abundance: NA; len: 15; j_gene: TRBJ1-5; v_gene: TRBV7-4; d_gene: NA; CDR3aa: CASSLGTEVNQPQHF; CDR3nt: TGTGCCAGCAGCTTAGGGACTGAAGTGAATCAGCCCCAGCATTTT
abundance: few; len: 14; j_gene: TRBJ2-5; v_gene: TRBV12-5; d_gene: TRBD2; CDR3aa: CASGTGGGLETQYF; CDR3nt: TGTGCTAGTGGTACGGGGGGGGGTCTAGAGACCCAGTACTTC
abundance: NA; len: 14; j_gene: TRBJ1-1; v_gene: TRBV7-3; d_gene: NA; CDR3aa: CASSLTSGDTEAFF; CDR3nt: TGTGCCAGCAGCTTAACGTCAGGGGACACTGAAGCTTTCTTT
abundance: NA; len: 15; j_gene: TRBJ1-4; v_gene: TRBV6-5; d_gene: TRBD1; CDR3aa: CASSPADRANEKLFF; CDR3nt: TGTGCCAGCAGCCCGGCGGACAGGGCCAATGAAAAACTGTTTTTT
abundance: NA; len: 13; j_gene: TRBJ1-1; v_gene: TRBV28; d_gene: NA; CDR3aa: CASSPSGQPEAFF; CDR3nt: TGTGCCAGCAGCCCTTCCGGACAGCCTGAAGCTTTCTTT
abundance: NA; len: 14; j_gene: TRBJ2-7; v_gene: TRBV5-4; d_gene: TRBD1; CDR3aa: CASSFRGLSYEQYF; CDR3nt: TGTGCCAGCAGCTTCAGGGGGCTTTCCTACGAGCAGTACTTC
abundance: NA; len: 17; j_gene: TRBJ1-4; v_gene: TRBV4-3; d_gene: NA; CDR3aa: CASSQFTTGPPNEKLFF; CDR3nt: TGCGCCAGCAGCCAATTTACCACAGGGCCCCCTAATGAAAAACTGTTTTTT
abundance: NA; len: 13; j_gene: TRBJ1-2; v_gene: TRBV7-9; d_gene: TRBD1; CDR3aa: CASSFGDRVGYTF; CDR3nt: TGTGCCAGCAGCTTCGGAGACAGGGTTGGCTACACCTTC
abundance: NA; len: 16; j_gene: TRBJ2-2; v_gene: TRBV7-3; d_gene: NA; CDR3aa: CASSWVLQGNTGELFF; CDR3nt: TGTGCCAGCAGCTGGGTATTACAGGGGAACACCGGGGAGCTGTTTTTT
abundance: NA; len: 13; j_gene: TRBJ2-1; v_gene: TRBV23-1; d_gene: NA; CDR3aa: CASSPNKINEQFF; CDR3nt: TGCGCCAGCAGTCCAAACAAGATCAATGAGCAGTTCTTC
abundance: NA; len: 15; j_gene: TRBJ2-7; v_gene: TRBV6-5; d_gene: TRBD1; CDR3aa: CASSIKTGGLYEQYF; CDR3nt: TGTGCCAGCAGTATAAAAACAGGGGGCCTATACGAGCAGTACTTC
abundance: NA; len: 16; j_gene: TRBJ2-7; v_gene: TRBV7-9; d_gene: TRBD1; CDR3aa: CASSLVDRGTSYEQYF; CDR3nt: TGTGCCAGCAGCCTGGTCGACAGGGGGACGTCCTACGAGCAGTACTTC
abundance: once; len: 16; j_gene: TRBJ1-1; v_gene: TRBV7-3; d_gene: NA; CDR3aa: CASSLHAGDRNTEAFF; CDR3nt: TGTGCCAGCAGCTTACATGCAGGCGACAGGAACACTGAAGCTTTCTTT
abundance: NA; len: 15; j_gene: TRBJ2-7; v_gene: TRBV7-9; d_gene: NA; CDR3aa: CASSSLGSPTYEQYF; CDR3nt: TGTGCCAGCAGCTCTCTCGGGAGCCCTACCTACGAGCAGTACTTC
abundance: NA; len: 14; j_gene: TRBJ2-1; v_gene: TRBV7-6; d_gene: TRBD2; CDR3aa: CASSSPGGYNEQFF; CDR3nt: TGTGCCAGCAGCTCGCCCGGGGGGTACAATGAGCAGTTCTTC
abundance: NA; len: 16; j_gene: TRBJ2-5; v_gene: TRBV11-1; d_gene: TRBD2; CDR3aa: CASSLGLAGDQETQYF; CDR3nt: TGTGCCAGCAGCTTAGGACTAGCGGGGGACCAAGAGACCCAGTACTTC
abundance: NA; len: 15; j_gene: TRBJ1-3; v_gene: TRBV19; d_gene: NA; CDR3aa: CASSIQLLSGNTIYF; CDR3nt: TGTGCCAGTAGTATACAACTCCTCTCTGGAAACACCATATATTTT
abundance: NA; len: 13; j_gene: TRBJ2-2; v_gene: TRBV29-1; d_gene: TRBD1; CDR3aa: CSARGRGNGELFF; CDR3nt: TGCAGCGCCCGAGGCAGGGGGAACGGGGAGCTGTTTTTT
abundance: NA; len: 18; j_gene: TRBJ2-4; v_gene: TRBV9; d_gene: TRBD1; CDR3aa: CASSVGEGTGLAKNIQYF; CDR3nt: TGTGCCAGCAGCGTAGGGGAGGGGACAGGGTTAGCCAAAAACATTCAGTACTTC
abundance: NA; len: 15; j_gene: TRBJ1-4; v_gene: TRBV6-1; d_gene: NA; CDR3aa: CASGHLDSPNEKLFF; CDR3nt: TGTGCCAGCGGTCATCTGGACAGCCCTAATGAAAAACTGTTTTTT
abundance: NA; len: 13; j_gene: TRBJ2-7; v_gene: TRBV6-1; d_gene: NA; CDR3aa: CASSESASYEQYF; CDR3nt: TGTGCCAGCAGTGAGAGCGCCTCCTACGAGCAGTACTTC
abundance: NA; len: 15; j_gene: TRBJ1-3; v_gene: TRBV5-1; d_gene: TRBD1; CDR3aa: CASSRDSSSENTIYF; CDR3nt: TGCGCCAGCAGCCGGGACAGCTCTTCTGAAAACACCATATATTTT
abundance: NA; len: 13; j_gene: TRBJ2-1; v_gene: TRBV11-3; d_gene: NA; CDR3aa: CASSLGTKNEQFF; CDR3nt: TGTGCCAGCAGCTTAGGGACTAAGAATGAGCAGTTCTTC
abundance: NA; len: 15; j_gene: TRBJ2-3; v_gene: TRBV5-1; d_gene: TRBD2; CDR3aa: CASSFNGRGADTQYF; CDR3nt: TGCGCCAGCAGCTTCAACGGGAGGGGGGCAGATACGCAGTATTTT
abundance: NA; len: 14; j_gene: TRBJ1-3; v_gene: TRBV5-1; d_gene: TRBD1; CDR3aa: CASSSGGSGNTIYF; CDR3nt: TGCGCCAGCAGCTCAGGGGGCTCTGGAAACACCATATATTTT